These T cell receptor beta chains were read from a single sample in a study of Ad26.COV2.S vaccination and SARS-CoV-2 variants. Assay: immunoSEQ multiplex PCR; the TCRdb copy retains only in-frame clones and omits some. The sample has under 400,000 clones; roughly 87% are singletons. Sequenced material: peripheral blood, taken in a trial of Ad26.COV2.S vaccine versus placebo. The source of these receptors is a person between 18 and 60 years old who received the Ad26.COV2.S COVID-19 vaccine or a placebo. CDR3s leave out the opening cysteine and the closing phenylalanine or tryptophan. Each record gives: V gene, J gene, CDR3 protein.

TRBV4-3	TRBJ2-1	ASSQGSGTDEQF
TRBV19	TRBJ1-4	ASSTSQTTNEKLF
TRBV30	TRBJ1-1	AWKQGMNTEAF
TRBV5-6	TRBJ1-6	ASSLSGVNNSPLH
TRBV2	TRBJ2-5	ASRAAAGLQETQY
TRBV13	TRBJ2-7	ASSLGVGRYEQY
TRBV9	TRBJ2-1	ASSVGVWTGGYNEQF
TRBV11-3	TRBJ1-2	ASSLPSDRAAYGYT
TRBV28	TRBJ2-2	ASRQQGSGELF
TRBV24-1	TRBJ2-2	ATSGTGSGELF
TRBV4-1	TRBJ2-3	ASSTQRGMGYTQY
TRBV7-6	TRBJ2-7	ASSPYGRVYEQY
TRBV7-2	TRBJ1-5	ASSPKLPAPVYSNQPQH
TRBV2	TRBJ1-2	ASGPVGRWDGDRSARGYT
TRBV29-1	TRBJ2-7	SAHLGGSYEQY
TRBV9	TRBJ1-2	ASSSRGGQGFGYT
TRBV7-2	TRBJ2-4	ASSFRNSKNIQY
TRBV14	TRBJ2-1	ASSRSTLGEQF
TRBV12-5	TRBJ2-5	ASGPIGTGYETQY
TRBV6-5	TRBJ1-1	ASHGQGGGEAF
TRBV5-4	TRBJ2-7	ASSLKETYEQY
TRBV7-9	TRBJ1-6	ASSDDRASSYNSPLH
TRBV4-3	TRBJ2-7	ASSQDEAAGTYEQY
TRBV6-5	TRBJ1-4	ASSYSIYTTNEKLF
TRBV7-9	TRBJ2-7	ASSLWLDTYEQY
TRBV28	TRBJ2-5	ASSLRVTSRETQY
TRBV7-9	TRBJ2-5	ASSNTETQY
TRBV6-1	TRBJ1-5	ASSSYGPGQPQH
TRBV30	TRBJ1-2	AWSVYLDSGYT
TRBV2	TRBJ2-2	ASRGTTPNTGELF
TRBV3-1/TRBV3-2	TRBJ2-7	ASSQAMREQY
TRBV10-3	TRBJ2-2	AIGDSVDTGELF
TRBV29-1	TRBJ1-2	SVALAGIYGYT
TRBV4-1	TRBJ2-7	ASSQGGTYYEQY
TRBV19	TRBJ2-1	ASSIEVAAYNEQF
TRBV7-9	TRBJ1-1	ASSSPLRQEAF
TRBV28	TRBJ1-5	ASTRDSRYQPQH
TRBV23-1	TRBJ2-3	ASSHLLRLAPPTDTQY
TRBV6-1	TRBJ1-1	ASSEILDPGLEAF
TRBV5-1	TRBJ2-1	ASSGNEQF
TRBV4-3	TRBJ2-3	ASSQDSRGASTDTQY